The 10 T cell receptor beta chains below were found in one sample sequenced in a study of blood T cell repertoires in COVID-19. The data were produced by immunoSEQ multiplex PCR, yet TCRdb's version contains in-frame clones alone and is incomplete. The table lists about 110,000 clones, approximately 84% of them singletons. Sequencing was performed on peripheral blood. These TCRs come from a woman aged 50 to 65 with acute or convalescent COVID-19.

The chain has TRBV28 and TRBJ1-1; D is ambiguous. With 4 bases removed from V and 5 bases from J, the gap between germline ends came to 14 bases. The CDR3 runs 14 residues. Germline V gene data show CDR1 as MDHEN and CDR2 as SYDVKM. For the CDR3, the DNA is TGTGCCAGCAGTTCCCTCCAAAAACTGACTGAAGCTTTCTTT. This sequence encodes CASSSLQKLTEAFF.

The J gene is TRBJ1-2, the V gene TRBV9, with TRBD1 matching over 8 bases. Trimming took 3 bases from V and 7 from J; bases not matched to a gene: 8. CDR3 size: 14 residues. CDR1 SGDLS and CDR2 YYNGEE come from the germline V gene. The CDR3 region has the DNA TGTGCCAGCAGCGCAGGGACAGGTCGACGTGGCTACACCTTC. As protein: CASSAGTGRRGYTF.

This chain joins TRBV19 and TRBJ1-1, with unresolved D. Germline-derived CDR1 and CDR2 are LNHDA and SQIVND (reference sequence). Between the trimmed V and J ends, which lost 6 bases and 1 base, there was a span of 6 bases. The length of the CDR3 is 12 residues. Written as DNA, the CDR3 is TGTGCCAGTAGGAGAGCGAACACTGAAGCTTTCTTT. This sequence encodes CASRRANTEAFF.

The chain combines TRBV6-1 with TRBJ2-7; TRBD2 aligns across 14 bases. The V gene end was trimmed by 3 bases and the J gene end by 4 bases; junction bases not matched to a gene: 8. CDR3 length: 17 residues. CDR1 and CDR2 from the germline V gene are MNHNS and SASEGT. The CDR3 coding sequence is TGTGCCAGCAGTGACAGCCCCGGGACTAGCGGGGGATACGAGCAGTACTTC. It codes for CASSDSPGTSGGYEQYF.

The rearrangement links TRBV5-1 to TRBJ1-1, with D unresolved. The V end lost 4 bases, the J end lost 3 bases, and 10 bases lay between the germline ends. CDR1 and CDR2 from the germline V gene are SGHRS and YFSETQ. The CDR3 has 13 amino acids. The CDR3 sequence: CASSPWGDTEAFF. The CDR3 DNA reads TGCGCCAGCAGCCCGTGGGGAGACACTGAAGCTTTCTTT. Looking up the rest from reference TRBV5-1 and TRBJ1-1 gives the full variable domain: KAGVTQTPRYLIKTRGQQVTLSCSPISGHRSVSWYQQTPGQGLQFLFEYFSETQRNKGNFPGRFSGRQFSNSRSEMNVSTLELGDSALYLCASSPWGDTEAFFGQGTRLTVV.

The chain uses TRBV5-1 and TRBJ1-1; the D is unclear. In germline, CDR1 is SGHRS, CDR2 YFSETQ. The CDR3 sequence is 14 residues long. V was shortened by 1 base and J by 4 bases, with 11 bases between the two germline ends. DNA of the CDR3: TGCGCCAGCAGCTTGTCCAACCCGGGCACTGAAGCTTTCTTT. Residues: CASSLSNPGTEAFF. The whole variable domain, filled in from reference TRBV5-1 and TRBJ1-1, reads KAGVTQTPRYLIKTRGQQVTLSCSPISGHRSVSWYQQTPGQGLQFLFEYFSETQRNKGNFPGRFSGRQFSNSRSEMNVSTLELGDSALYLCASSLSNPGTEAFFGQGTRLTVV.

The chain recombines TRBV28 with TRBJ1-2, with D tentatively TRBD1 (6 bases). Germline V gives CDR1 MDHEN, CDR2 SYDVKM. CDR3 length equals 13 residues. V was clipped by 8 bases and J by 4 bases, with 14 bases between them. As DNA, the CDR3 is TGTGCCAGCGAAACGACAGGCCCCTATGGCTACACCTTC. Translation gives CASETTGPYGYTF.

For the CDR3, the DNA is TGTGCCATCAGTGAGCAAGGACTAGCGGGGGGGCCGAGTAATGAGCAGTTCTTC. Translated: CAISEQGLAGGPSNEQFF. The J gene is TRBJ2-1, the V gene TRBV10-3, with 15 bases lining up with TRBD2. The V and J ends lost 2 bases and 7 bases, in that order; junction bases with no gene match: 9. CDR3 length: 18 amino acids. Germline CDR1 and CDR2: ENHRY and SYGVKD.

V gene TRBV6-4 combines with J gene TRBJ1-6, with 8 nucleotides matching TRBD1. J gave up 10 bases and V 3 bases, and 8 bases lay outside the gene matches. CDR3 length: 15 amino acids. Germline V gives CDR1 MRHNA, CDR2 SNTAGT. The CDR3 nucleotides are TGTGCCAGCAGTGAGGACGCCGACAGGGGATCACCCCTCCACTTT. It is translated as CASSEDADRGSPLHF.

CDR3 amino acids: CASSDYGQEAFF. CDR3 nucleotides: TGTGCCAGCAGCGACTATGGACAGGAAGCTTTCTTT. The chain employs TRBV12-3 or TRBV12-4 and TRBJ1-1; tentatively, D is TRBD1 (6 bases). Trimming took 6 bases from V and 8 from J, leaving 13 bases between them. The CDR3 sequence is 12 residues long.